This T cell receptor (beta chain) was recorded in a study of CD8 T cells in Susac syndrome. With random hexamers, 0.5 to 1 ug RNA was reverse transcribed. A single record per CDR3 protein comes from TCRdb applying MiXCR to the immunoSEQ multiplex PCR reads. Here the sample spans 100,000 to 150,000 distinct CDR3 sequences, around 96% being singletons. Controls were drawn from healthy donors and were matched for age and sex. TEMRA cells were FACS-enriched and CD8+ and CD4+ T cells negatively isolated. V trimming: 5 bases; J trimming: 0 bases; junction bases outside the gene matches: 3. This CDR3 has 14 residues. Germline V gives CDR1 MNHEY, CDR2 SMNVEV (reference sequence).

The specimen was CD4+ T cells from PBMCs. The chain combines TRBV27 with TRBJ2-5; 7 bases match TRBD2. The TCR was taken from a human donor in good health. CDR3 region: CASSREGHQETQYF. The CDR3 nucleotides read TGTGCCAGCAGTAGGGAGGGGCACCAAGAGACCCAGTACTTC.